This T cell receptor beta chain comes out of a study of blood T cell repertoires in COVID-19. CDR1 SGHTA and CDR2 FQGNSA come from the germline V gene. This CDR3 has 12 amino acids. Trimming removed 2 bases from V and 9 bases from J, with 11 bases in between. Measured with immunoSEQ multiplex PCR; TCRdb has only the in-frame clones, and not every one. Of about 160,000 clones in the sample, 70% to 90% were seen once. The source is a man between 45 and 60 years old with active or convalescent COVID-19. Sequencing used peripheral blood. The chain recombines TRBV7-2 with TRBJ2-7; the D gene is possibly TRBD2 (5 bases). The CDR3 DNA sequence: TGTGCCAGCAGCTTATCGAGGGAAGTGCAGTACTTC. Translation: CASSLSREVQYF.